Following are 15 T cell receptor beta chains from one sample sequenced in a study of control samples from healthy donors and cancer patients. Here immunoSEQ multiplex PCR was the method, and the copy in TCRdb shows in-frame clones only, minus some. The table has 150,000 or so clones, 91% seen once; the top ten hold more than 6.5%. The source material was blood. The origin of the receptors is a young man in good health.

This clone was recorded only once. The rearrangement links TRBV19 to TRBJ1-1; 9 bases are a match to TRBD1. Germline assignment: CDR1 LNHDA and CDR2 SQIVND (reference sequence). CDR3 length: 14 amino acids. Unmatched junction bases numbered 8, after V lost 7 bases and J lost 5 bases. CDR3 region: CASTTGQGVTEAFF. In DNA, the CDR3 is TGTGCCAGTACTACGGGACAGGGAGTAACTGAAGCTTTCTTT.

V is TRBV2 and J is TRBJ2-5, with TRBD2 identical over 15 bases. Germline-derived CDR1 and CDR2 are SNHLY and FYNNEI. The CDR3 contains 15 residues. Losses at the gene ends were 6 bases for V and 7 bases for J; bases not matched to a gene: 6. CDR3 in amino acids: CASRPGTSGGMTQYF. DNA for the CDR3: TGTGCCAGCAGACCCGGGACTAGCGGGGGGATGACCCAGTACTTC.

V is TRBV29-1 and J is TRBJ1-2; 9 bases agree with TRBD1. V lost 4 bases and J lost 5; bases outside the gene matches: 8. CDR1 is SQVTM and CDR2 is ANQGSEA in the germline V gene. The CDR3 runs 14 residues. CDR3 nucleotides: TGCAGCGTTGTTACCGGGACAGGGCCGTATGGCTACACCTTC. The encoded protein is CSVVTGTGPYGYTF.

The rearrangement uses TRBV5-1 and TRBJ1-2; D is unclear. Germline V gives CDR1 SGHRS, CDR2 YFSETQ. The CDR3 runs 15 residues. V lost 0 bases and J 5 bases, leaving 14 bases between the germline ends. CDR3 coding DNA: TGCGCCAGCAGCTTGGAAATTCCGTCAGCGTATGGCTACACCTTC. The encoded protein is CASSLEIPSAYGYTF.

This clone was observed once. The chain's CDR3 is CASSRDLSYLTNYGYTF. DNA for the CDR3: TGCGCCAGCAGCCGTGATTTGAGTTACTTGACGAACTATGGCTACACCTTC. J is TRBJ1-2 and V is TRBV5-1, with no clear D. CDR1 is SGHRS, CDR2 YFSETQ, per germline. The ends were cut back, 4 bases at V and 2 bases at J, with 21 bases in the middle. The CDR3 is 17 amino acids.

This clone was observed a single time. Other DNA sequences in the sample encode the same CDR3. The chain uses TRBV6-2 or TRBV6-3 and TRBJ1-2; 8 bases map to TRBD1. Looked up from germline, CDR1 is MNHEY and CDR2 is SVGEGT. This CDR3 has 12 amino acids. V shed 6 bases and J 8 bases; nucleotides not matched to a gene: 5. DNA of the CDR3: TGTGCCAGCAGCCCGACAGGGGACGGCTACACCTTC. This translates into CASSPTGDGYTF.

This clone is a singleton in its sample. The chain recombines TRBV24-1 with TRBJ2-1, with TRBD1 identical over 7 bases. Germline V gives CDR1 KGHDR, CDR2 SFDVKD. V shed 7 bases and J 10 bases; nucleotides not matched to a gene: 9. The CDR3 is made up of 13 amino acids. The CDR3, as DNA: TGTGCCACCAGCCCCACAGGGGTAGGAGAGCAGTTCTTC. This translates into CATSPTGVGEQFF.

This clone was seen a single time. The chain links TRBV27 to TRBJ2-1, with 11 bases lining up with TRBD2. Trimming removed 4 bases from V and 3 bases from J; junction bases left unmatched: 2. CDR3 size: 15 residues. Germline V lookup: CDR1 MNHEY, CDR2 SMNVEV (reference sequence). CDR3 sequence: CASSYLAGGYNEQFF. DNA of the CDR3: TGTGCCAGCAGTTACCTAGCGGGGGGCTACAATGAGCAGTTCTTC.

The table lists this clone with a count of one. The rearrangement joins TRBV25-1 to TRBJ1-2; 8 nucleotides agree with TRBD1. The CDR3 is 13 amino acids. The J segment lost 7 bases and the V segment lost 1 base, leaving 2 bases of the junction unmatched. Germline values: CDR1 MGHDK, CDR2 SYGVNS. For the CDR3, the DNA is TGTGCCAGCAGTGAATCCCAGGGGGCTGGCTACACCTTC. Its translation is CASSESQGAGYTF.

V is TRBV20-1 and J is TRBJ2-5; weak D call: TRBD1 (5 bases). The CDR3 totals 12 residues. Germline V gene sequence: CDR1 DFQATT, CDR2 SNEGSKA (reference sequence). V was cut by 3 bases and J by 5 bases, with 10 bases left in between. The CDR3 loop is CSASQGLETQYF. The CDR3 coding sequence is TGCAGTGCTAGTCAGGGTCTGGAGACCCAGTACTTC.

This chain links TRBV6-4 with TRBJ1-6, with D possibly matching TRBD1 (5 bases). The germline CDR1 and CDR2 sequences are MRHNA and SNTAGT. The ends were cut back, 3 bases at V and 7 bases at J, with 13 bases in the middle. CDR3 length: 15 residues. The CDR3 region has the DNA TGTGCCAGCAGTGAGGCAGGGTCAGGCAATTCACCCCTCCACTTT. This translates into CASSEAGSGNSPLHF.

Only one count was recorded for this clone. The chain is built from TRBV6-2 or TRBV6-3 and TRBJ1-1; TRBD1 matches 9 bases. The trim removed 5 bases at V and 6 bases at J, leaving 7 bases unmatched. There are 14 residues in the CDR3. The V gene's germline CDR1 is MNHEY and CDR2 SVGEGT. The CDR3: CASSQDRGMAEAFF. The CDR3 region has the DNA TGTGCCAGCAGTCAGGACAGGGGAATGGCTGAAGCTTTCTTT.

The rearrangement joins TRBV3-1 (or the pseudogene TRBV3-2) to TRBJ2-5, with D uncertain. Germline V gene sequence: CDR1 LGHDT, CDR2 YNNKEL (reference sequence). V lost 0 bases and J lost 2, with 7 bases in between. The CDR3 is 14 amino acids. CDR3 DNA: TGTGCCAGCAGCCAAGATGCTAGTCAAGAGACCCAGTACTTC. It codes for CASSQDASQETQYF.

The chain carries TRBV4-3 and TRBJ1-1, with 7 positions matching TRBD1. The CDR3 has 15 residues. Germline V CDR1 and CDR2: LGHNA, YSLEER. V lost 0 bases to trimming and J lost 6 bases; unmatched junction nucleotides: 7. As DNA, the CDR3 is TGCGCCAGCAGCCAAGAATGGACAGGAGTCTCTGAAGCTTTCTTT. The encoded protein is CASSQEWTGVSEAFF.

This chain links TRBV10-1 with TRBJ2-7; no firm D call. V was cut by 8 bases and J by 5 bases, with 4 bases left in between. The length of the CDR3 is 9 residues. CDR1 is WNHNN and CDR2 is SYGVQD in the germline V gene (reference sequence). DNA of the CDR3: TGCGCCAGCGGGCACGAGCAGTACTTC. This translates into CASGHEQYF.